These T cell receptor beta chains were read from a single sample in a study of blood T cell repertoires in COVID-19. Some clones are missing from TCRdb's copy, which holds only in-frame ones; the method was immunoSEQ multiplex PCR. The table records 55,000 to 65,000 clones, more than 75% of them present only once. Material: peripheral blood. These receptors came from a man aged 60 to 69 with active or convalescent COVID-19. CDR3s include the opening cysteine and the closing phenylalanine or tryptophan. The order of the fields is V gene, J gene, D gene, CDR3 length, clone size, CDR3 protein, CDR3 DNA. D genes are given only for firm matches. A row's size may be missing; if present it is once, few, many or a size class.

TRBV5-1	TRBJ2-3	-	13	-	CASSVGTTDTQYF	TGCGCCAGCAGCGTTGGGACTACAGATACGCAGTATTTT
TRBV4-1	TRBJ1-6	TRBD1	15	few	CASSLGTGGQSPLHF	TGCGCCAGCAGCCTCGGGACAGGGGGCCAGTCACCCCTCCACTTT
TRBV10-2	TRBJ2-2	TRBD2	16	-	CASGSGTSGRGGELFF	TGCGCCAGCGGGTCCGGGACTAGCGGGAGGGGCGGGGAGCTGTTTTTT
TRBV2	TRBJ1-5	TRBD1	13	-	CASMGQGALTQHF	TGTGCCAGCATGGGACAGGGGGCGCTGACCCAGCATTTT
TRBV5-6	TRBJ2-1	TRBD1	14	-	CASSRRQGTGEQFF	TGTGCCAGCAGCCGTAGACAGGGAACGGGTGAGCAGTTCTTC
TRBV18	TRBJ2-1	TRBD2	22	-	CASSPGTGVSKTSGGSYNEQFF	TGTGCCAGCTCACCCGGGACAGGGGTTTCCAAGACTAGCGGGGGCTCCTACAATGAGCAGTTCTTC
TRBV19	TRBJ1-5	TRBD1	16	-	CASRDGQTGISQPQHF	TGTGCCAGTAGGGATGGCCAGACAGGGATAAGTCAGCCCCAGCATTTT
TRBV6-5	TRBJ1-5	-	15	-	CASRNRLAPNQPQHF	TGTGCCAGCAGAAACAGGTTAGCCCCCAATCAGCCCCAGCATTTT
TRBV7-8	TRBJ1-4	TRBD1	15	-	CASSPGGTGNEKLFF	TGTGCCAGCAGCCCGGGCGGGACAGGGAATGAAAAACTGTTTTTT
TRBV27	TRBJ2-7	TRBD2	14	once	CASSLGTRGYEQYF	TGTGCCAGCAGTTTAGGGACTAGGGGCTACGAGCAGTACTTC
TRBV27	TRBJ1-5	TRBD1	16	-	CASSLRQGGGNQPQHF	TGTGCCAGCAGTTTAAGACAGGGCGGCGGCAATCAGCCCCAGCATTTT
TRBV27	TRBJ1-2	-	12	-	CASRERNYGYTF	TGTGCCAGCAGAGAGAGAAACTATGGCTACACCTTC
TRBV7-3	TRBJ2-5	-	15	once	CASSLGSFRGETQYF	TGTGCCAGCAGCTTAGGGTCTTTTCGCGGAGAGACCCAGTACTTC
TRBV6-5	TRBJ2-5	-	14	-	CASSYSRAQETQYF	TGTGCCAGCAGTTACTCGAGGGCCCAAGAGACCCAGTACTTC
TRBV4-1	TRBJ1-5	-	12	-	CASSQEGLPQHF	TGCGCCAGCAGCCAAGAGGGGCTGCCCCAGCATTTT
TRBV15	TRBJ2-1	-	14	-	CATRVGGVHNEQFF	TGTGCCACCAGGGTGGGAGGAGTGCACAATGAGCAGTTCTTC
TRBV4-3	TRBJ2-7	TRBD1	15	-	CASSQFTGGTYEQYF	TGCGCCAGCAGCCAATTCACAGGGGGCACGTACGAGCAGTACTTC
TRBV12-3/TRBV12-4	TRBJ2-7	-	11	once	CASSSWHEQYF	TGTGCCAGCAGTTCGTGGCACGAGCAGTACTTC
TRBV3-1/TRBV3-2	TRBJ1-3	TRBD1	14	-	CASTRGQGRNTIYF	TGTGCCAGCACCAGGGGACAGGGGAGAAACACCATATATTTT
TRBV10-3	TRBJ1-1	-	13	-	CAIKSPGTGEAFF	TGTGCCATCAAGTCCCCGGGGACTGGTGAAGCTTTCTTT
TRBV11-2	TRBJ1-2	-	14	-	CASSLTRGSDGYTF	TGTGCCAGCAGCTTAACCAGGGGATCGGATGGCTACACCTTC
TRBV27	TRBJ2-2	TRBD1	16	-	CASSLSRGLYTGELFF	TGTGCCAGCAGTTTATCTAGGGGGCTTTACACCGGGGAGCTGTTTTTT